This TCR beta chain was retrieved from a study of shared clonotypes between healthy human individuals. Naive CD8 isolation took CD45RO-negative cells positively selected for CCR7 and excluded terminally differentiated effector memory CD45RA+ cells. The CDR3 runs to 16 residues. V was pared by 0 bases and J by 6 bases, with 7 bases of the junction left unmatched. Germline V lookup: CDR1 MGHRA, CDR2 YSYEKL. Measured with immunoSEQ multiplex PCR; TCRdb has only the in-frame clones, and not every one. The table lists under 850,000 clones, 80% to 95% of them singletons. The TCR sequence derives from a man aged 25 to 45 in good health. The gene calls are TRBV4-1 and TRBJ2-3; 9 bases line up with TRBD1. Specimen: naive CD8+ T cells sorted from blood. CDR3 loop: CASSQERQGVSDTQYF. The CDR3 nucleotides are TGCGCCAGCAGCCAAGAAAGACAGGGGGTTTCGGATACGCAGTATTTT.